Listed below are T cell receptor beta chains from one sample, sequenced in a study of blood T cell repertoires in COVID-19. Clones were read by immunoSEQ multiplex PCR, and TCRdb kept only the in-frame ones, dropping some. This sample carries tens of thousands of clones, about 82% of them seen once, and the ten largest clones take around a tenth. The source material was peripheral blood. The receptors were sampled from a man aged 45 to 65 with COVID-19, enrolled during active disease. The CDR3 runs from the conserved cysteine through the conserved F or W. The order of the fields is V gene, J gene, D gene, clone size, CDR3 DNA, CDR3 protein. D genes are given only for firm matches. Size is stated for part of the rows, as once, few or many counts, or as a class when the clone is expanded.

TRBV29-1,TRBJ1-1,NA,NA,TGCAGCGTCTTAAGGGAGACTGAAGCTTTCTTT,CSVLRETEAFF
TRBV3-1/TRBV3-2,TRBJ1-1,NA,NA,TGTGCCAGCAGCCCGACACGATTGAACACTGAAGCTTTCTTT,CASSPTRLNTEAFF
TRBV15,TRBJ1-2,TRBD1,NA,TGTGCCACCAGCAGAGAGGGTACAGGGGAGGACTTTGGAGGCTACACCTTC,CATSREGTGEDFGGYTF
TRBV28,TRBJ2-7,NA,once,TGTGCCAGCATTACAGGGTTGGGGGAGCAGTACTTC,CASITGLGEQYF
TRBV18,TRBJ2-1,NA,NA,TGTGCCAGCTCACCCTCGACAGGGAAGGGGGGCAATGAGCAGTTCTTC,CASSPSTGKGGNEQFF
TRBV5-6,TRBJ2-5,TRBD1,NA,TGTGCCAGCAGCCTTCAGCCCAGGGGGCGAGGGGAGACCCAGTACTTC,CASSLQPRGRGETQYF
TRBV30,TRBJ2-3,TRBD2,NA,TGTGCCTGGAGTAGGAGCGGGAGTAGCACAGATACGCAGTATTTT,CAWSRSGSSTDTQYF
TRBV5-1,TRBJ2-1,TRBD2,NA,TGCGCCAGCAGCTTTGGACTAGCGGGATCCAATGAGCAGTTCTTC,CASSFGLAGSNEQFF
TRBV18,TRBJ2-1,TRBD2,NA,TGTGCCAGCTCACCAACCCTGTCCCTAGCGGCCTACAATGAGCAGTTCTTC,CASSPTLSLAAYNEQFF
TRBV7-9,TRBJ2-5,TRBD2,NA,TGTGCCAGCAGCCCCGGACTAGGAGGGGAGACCCAGTACTTC,CASSPGLGGETQYF
TRBV11-2,TRBJ2-7,NA,once,TGTGCCAGCAGCCACGGGACATTAACCTACGAGCAGTACTTC,CASSHGTLTYEQYF